This T cell receptor beta chain derives from a study of post-analysis software for immune sequencing data. Study-level points and caveats: Compared with controls, patients had more of 4 or 5 TRBV segments, including TRBV5-6, TRBV5-1 and TRBV20-1. Controls showed significantly higher normalized Chao1 diversity than did multiple sclerosis patients.

Unique molecular identifiers were built into the TCR beta cDNA libraries. Researchers reported some 500,000 cDNA molecules coming from around 1 to 9.1 million T cells. TCRdb reprocessed the PCR reads with MiXCR, giving one entry per CDR3 protein. The sample includes approximately 440,000 distinct CDR3 sequences, around 40% seen only once; the top ten take 12%. V was clipped by 7 bases and J by 5 bases, with 15 bases between them. This CDR3 contains 12 residues. The germline CDR1 and CDR2 sequences are DFQATT and SNEGSKA (reference sequence). In its sample, this clonotype was seen a few times. No antigen is known for it.

The chain has TRBV20-1 and TRBJ2-7, with unresolved D. The source is a girl aged 5-17 years with multiple sclerosis. Sequenced input: blood. In DNA, the CDR3 is TGCAGTGGGTACACCCGATCGGACGAGCAGTACTTC. Protein product: CSGYTRSDEQYF.